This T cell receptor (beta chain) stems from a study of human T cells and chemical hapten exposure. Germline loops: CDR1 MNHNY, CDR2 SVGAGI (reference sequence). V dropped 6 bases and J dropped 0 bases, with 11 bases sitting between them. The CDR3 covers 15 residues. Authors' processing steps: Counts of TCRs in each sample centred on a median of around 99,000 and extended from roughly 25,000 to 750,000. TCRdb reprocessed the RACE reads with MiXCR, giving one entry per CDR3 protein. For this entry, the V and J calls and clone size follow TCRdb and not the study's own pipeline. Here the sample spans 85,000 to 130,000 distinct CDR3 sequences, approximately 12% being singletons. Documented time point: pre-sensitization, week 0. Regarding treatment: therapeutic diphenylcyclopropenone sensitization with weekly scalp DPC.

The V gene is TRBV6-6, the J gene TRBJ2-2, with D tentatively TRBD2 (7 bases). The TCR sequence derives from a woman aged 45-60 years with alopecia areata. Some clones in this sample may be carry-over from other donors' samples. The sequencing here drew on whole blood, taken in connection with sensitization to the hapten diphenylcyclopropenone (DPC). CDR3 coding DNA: TGTGCCAGCAGGGGAGGGACATCGAACACCGGGGAGCTGTTTTTT. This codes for CASRGGTSNTGELFF.